These 15 T cell receptor beta chains came from one sample sequenced in a study of blood T cell repertoires in COVID-19 (dated by TCRdb to about 2020). Preparation of the library involved the immunoSEQ multiplex PCR assay. TCRdb obtained this table from immuneACCESS and retained in-frame rearrangements with V and J assigned. These tables miss some clones; where compared with another copy, unresolved V genes account for less than half of the shortfall, and the remainder is unexplained. Within this sample are some 230,000 clones, with about 83% of them counted one time only. The leading ten clones occupy about 8% of the sample. Sequencing was carried out using peripheral blood. The receptors originated from a woman in her fifties or sixties with acute or convalescent COVID-19.

The V call is TRBV19, the J call TRBJ1-1; unclear D gene. Trimming removed 5 bases from V and 11 bases from J, with 18 bases in between. The CDR3 sequence is 13 residues long. Germline V CDR1 and CDR2: LNHDA, SQIVND (reference sequence). CDR3 in amino acids: CASSVTGQRMAFF. CDR3 bases: TGTGCCAGTAGTGTCACTGGGCAGCGGATGGCTTTCTTT.

J is TRBJ1-6 and V is TRBV5-6, with D unclear. The CDR3 contains 14 residues. The germline V and J ends were trimmed by 2 bases and 6 bases, with 9 bases remaining between them. Looked up from germline, CDR1 is SGHDT and CDR2 is YYEEEE. CDR3 sequence (DNA): TGTGCCAGCAGCTTTGGCAGGCTTAATTCACCCCTCCACTTT. This translates into CASSFGRLNSPLHF.

In its sample, this clone was seen once. The genes are TRBV2 and TRBJ1-2, with no clear D. The CDR3 contains 12 residues. The V gene lost 3 bases and the J gene lost 3 bases, with 5 bases spanning the gap. CDR1 SNHLY and CDR2 FYNNEI come from the germline V gene. The CDR3 region has the DNA TGTGCCAGCAGTGACGTCCACTATGGCTACACCTTC. Protein: CASSDVHYGYTF.

The V and J genes are TRBV15 and TRBJ2-5; TRBD2 aligns across 7 bases. The CDR3 covers 15 residues. After removal of 3 bases from V and 1 base from J, the junction contained 5 bases not matched to a gene. The germline V gene encodes CDR1 LNHNV and CDR2 YYDKDF (reference sequence). CDR3: CATSSIAGVQETQYF. CDR3 nucleotide sequence: TGTGCCACCAGCAGTATAGCGGGCGTCCAAGAGACCCAGTACTTC.

The chain joins TRBV7-2 to TRBJ2-7, with 9 bases that match TRBD2. The CDR3 spans 15 residues. Germline CDR1 is SGHTA and CDR2 is FQGNSA. Trimming removed 1 base from V and 3 bases from J; junction bases left unmatched: 4. The CDR3 is CASSLERGVLYEQYF. As DNA, the CDR3 is TGTGCCAGCAGCTTAGAGCGGGGGGTCCTCTACGAGCAGTACTTC.

The V call is TRBV28, the J call TRBJ1-5, with 7 positions matching TRBD1. Germline V lookup: CDR1 MDHEN, CDR2 SYDVKM. CDR3 length: 15 amino acids. After removal of 2 bases from V and 7 bases from J, the junction contained 8 bases not matched to a gene. CDR3 bases: TGTGCCAGCAGTTTAGGGGGACAGAGGAGGCAGCCCCAGCATTTT. This encodes CASSLGGQRRQPQHF.

This clone was seen a few times. V usage is TRBV10-2 and J usage is TRBJ2-1; 8 positions match TRBD2. Per the germline V gene, CDR1 is WSHSY and CDR2 is SAAADI. This CDR3 has 14 residues. V shed 5 bases and J 8 bases; nucleotides not matched to a gene: 8. Here the CDR3 DNA reads TGCGCCAGCAGTCCCGGGACTAGGCGCTATGAGCAGTTCTTC. It yields the protein CASSPGTRRYEQFF.

The chain has TRBV4-1 and TRBJ2-7; D gene unclear. This CDR3 has 14 amino acids. From germline, CDR1 is MGHRA and CDR2 YSYEKL. V was pared by 0 bases and J by 5 bases, with 11 bases between. CDR3 nucleotides: TGCGCCAGCAGCCAAGAGGGCCAGAATGACGAGCAGTACTTC. Amino acid sequence: CASSQEGQNDEQYF.

The chain links TRBV5-8 to TRBJ2-7; 10 bases line up with TRBD2. CDR3 length: 15 amino acids. Germline V lookup: CDR1 SGHTS, CDR2 YDEGEE. The junction had 6 bases not matched to a gene; V was cut back by 0 bases and J by 6 bases. CDR3 nucleotide sequence: TGTGCCAGCAGCTTGGTTTCTAGCGGGGGCGGCGAGCAGTACTTC. It is translated as CASSLVSSGGGEQYF. Variable domain in full (rest from reference TRBV5-8 and TRBJ2-7): EAGVTQSPTHLIKTRGQQATLRCSPISGHTSVYWYQQALGLGLQFLLWYDEGEERNRGNFPPRFSGRQFPNYSSELNVNALELEDSALYLCASSLVSSGGGEQYFGPGTRLTVT.

V usage is TRBV7-9 and J usage is TRBJ1-4; D is unclear. Germline lookup yields CDR1 SEHNR and CDR2 FQNEAQ (reference sequence). The ends were cut back, 4 bases at V and 0 bases at J, with 12 bases in the middle. CDR3 size: 16 residues. For the CDR3, the DNA is TGTGCCAGCAGCTCTAATTACGGAGCAACTAATGAAAAACTGTTTTTT. This sequence encodes CASSSNYGATNEKLFF.

V and J are TRBV2 and TRBJ2-3; 8 bases fit TRBD1. Trimming took 1 base from V and 5 from J; bases not matched to a gene: 5. The germline gives CDR1 SNHLY, CDR2 FYNNEI. CDR3 length: 15 residues. CDR3 nucleotide sequence: TGTGCCAGCAGTGAAGTAGGACAGGGATTAGATACGCAGTATTTT. It specifies CASSEVGQGLDTQYF. The whole variable domain, filled in from reference TRBV2 and TRBJ2-3, reads EPEVTQTPSHQVTQMGQEVILRCVPISNHLYFYWYRQILGQKVEFLVSFYNNEISEKSEIFDDQFSVERPDGSNFTLKIRSTKLEDSAMYFCASSEVGQGLDTQYFGPGTRLTVL.

The chain joins TRBV7-2 to TRBJ1-1; possibly TRBD1 for D (5 bases). The CDR3 is 15 residues long. Germline V gene data show CDR1 as SGHTA and CDR2 as FQGNSA. V lost 5 bases and J 1 base, leaving 14 bases between the germline ends. The CDR3 region has the DNA TGTGCCAGCAGCAAAGGGGCCGCGTGGAACACTGAAGCTTTCTTT. Translation: CASSKGAAWNTEAFF.

This chain connects TRBV28 to TRBJ1-3, with 9 bases matching TRBD1. This CDR3 contains 16 residues. The J segment lost 4 bases and the V segment lost 6 bases, leaving 10 bases of the junction unmatched. Germline V gene sequence: CDR1 MDHEN, CDR2 SYDVKM. The CDR3 DNA reads as TGTGCCAGCAGCTCTCCGGGACAGGGTGGCGGAAACACCATATATTTT. Amino acid sequence: CASSSPGQGGGNTIYF.

The V and J genes are TRBV18 and TRBJ1-1; a possible D gene is TRBD1 (6 bases). V shed 3 bases and J shed 6 bases, with 11 bases lying between them. The germline V gene has CDR1 KGHSH and CDR2 LQKENI. The CDR3 is 13 amino acids. This CDR3 reads CASSPGTRSEAFF. The CDR3 DNA reads as TGTGCCAGCTCACCGGGGACACGGTCTGAAGCTTTCTTT.

The V call is TRBV7-3, the J call TRBJ2-2, with TRBD1 identical over 10 bases. Germline V gene data show CDR1 as SGHTA and CDR2 as FQGTGA. CDR3 length equals 15 residues. J gave up 4 bases and V 8 bases, and 7 bases lay outside the gene matches. The CDR3 region is CASSERTGGTGELFF. Here the CDR3 DNA reads TGTGCCAGCTCAGAACGGACAGGGGGCACCGGGGAGCTGTTTTTT.